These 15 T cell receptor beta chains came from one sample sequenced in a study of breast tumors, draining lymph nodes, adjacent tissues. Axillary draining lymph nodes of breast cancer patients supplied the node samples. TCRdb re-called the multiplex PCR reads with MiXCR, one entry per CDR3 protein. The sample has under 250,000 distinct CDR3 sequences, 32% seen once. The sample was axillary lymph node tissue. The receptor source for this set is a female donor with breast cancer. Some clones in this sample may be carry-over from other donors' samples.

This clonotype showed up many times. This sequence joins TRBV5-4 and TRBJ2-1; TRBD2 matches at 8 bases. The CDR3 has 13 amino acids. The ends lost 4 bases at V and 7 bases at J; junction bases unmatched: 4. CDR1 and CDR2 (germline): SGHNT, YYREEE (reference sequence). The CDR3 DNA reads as TGTGCCAGCAGCCCCGGGACTAGGAATGAGCAGTTCTTC. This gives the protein CASSPGTRNEQFF. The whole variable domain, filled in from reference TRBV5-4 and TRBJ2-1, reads ETGVTQSPTHLIKTRGQQVTLRCSSQSGHNTVSWYQQALGQGPQFIFQYYREEENGRGNFPPRFSGLQFPNYSSELNVNALELDDSALYLCASSPGTRNEQFFGPGTRLTVL.

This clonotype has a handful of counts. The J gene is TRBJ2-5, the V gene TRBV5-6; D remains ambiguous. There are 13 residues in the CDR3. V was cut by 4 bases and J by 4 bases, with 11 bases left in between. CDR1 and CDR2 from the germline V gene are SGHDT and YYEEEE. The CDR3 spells CASSPDRAETQYF. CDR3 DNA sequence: TGTGCCAGCAGCCCGGACCGGGCAGAGACCCAGTACTTC.

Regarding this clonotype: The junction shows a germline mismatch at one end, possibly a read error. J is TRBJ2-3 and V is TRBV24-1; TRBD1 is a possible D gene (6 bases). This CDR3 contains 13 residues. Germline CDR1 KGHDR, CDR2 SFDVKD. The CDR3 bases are TGTTCCACCAGGGGAAGCATTGGAGATACGCAGTATTTT. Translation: CSTRGSIGDTQYF.

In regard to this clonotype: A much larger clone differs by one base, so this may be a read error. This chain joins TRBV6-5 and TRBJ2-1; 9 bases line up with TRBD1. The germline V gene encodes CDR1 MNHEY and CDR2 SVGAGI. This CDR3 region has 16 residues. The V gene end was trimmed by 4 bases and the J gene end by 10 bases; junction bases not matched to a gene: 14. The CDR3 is CASSSPRDRARGEQFF. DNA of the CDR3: TGTGCCAGCAGTTCCCCTAGGGACAGGGCTAGGGGGGAGCAGTTCTTC.

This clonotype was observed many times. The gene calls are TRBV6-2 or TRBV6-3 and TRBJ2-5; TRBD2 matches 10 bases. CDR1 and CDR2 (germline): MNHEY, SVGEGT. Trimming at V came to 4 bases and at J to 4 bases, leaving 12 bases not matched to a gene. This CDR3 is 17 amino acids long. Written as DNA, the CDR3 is TGTGCCAGCAGTTCCCTCCTAAGCGGGAGGGCCTCAGAGACCCAGTACTTC. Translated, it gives CASSSLLSGRASETQYF.

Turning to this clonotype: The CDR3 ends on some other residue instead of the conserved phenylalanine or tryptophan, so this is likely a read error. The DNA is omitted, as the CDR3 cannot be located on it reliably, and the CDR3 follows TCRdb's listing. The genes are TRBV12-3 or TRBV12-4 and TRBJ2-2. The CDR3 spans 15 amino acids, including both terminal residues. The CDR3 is CASTRTPANTGEVCE.

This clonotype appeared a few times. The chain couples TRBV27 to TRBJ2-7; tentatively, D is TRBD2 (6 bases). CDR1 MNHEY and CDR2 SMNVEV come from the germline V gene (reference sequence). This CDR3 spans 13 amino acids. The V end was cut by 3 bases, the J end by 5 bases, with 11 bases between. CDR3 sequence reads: CASSFDGSNEQYF. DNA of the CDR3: TGTGCCAGCAGTTTCGACGGGAGCAACGAGCAGTACTTC.

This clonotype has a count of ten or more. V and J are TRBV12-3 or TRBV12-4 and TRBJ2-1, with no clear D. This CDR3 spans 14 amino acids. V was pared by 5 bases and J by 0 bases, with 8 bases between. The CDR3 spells CASSGKGSYNEQFF. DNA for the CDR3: TGTGCCAGCAGTGGGAAGGGCTCCTACAATGAGCAGTTCTTC.

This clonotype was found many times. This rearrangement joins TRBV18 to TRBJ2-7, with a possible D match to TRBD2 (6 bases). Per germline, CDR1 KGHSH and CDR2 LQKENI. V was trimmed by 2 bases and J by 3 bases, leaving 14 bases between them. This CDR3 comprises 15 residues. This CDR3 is CASSPSPGLIYEQYF. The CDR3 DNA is TGTGCCAGCTCACCAAGCCCGGGACTGATCTACGAGCAGTACTTC.

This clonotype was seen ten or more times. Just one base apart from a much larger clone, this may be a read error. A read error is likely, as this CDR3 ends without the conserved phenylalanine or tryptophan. The CDR3 DNA reads TGTGCCAGCAGCGTCGACAGGTCAGAGACCCAGTACTCC. Amino acid sequence: CASSVDRSETQYS. The rearrangement joins TRBV9 to TRBJ2-5, with a tentative D call TRBD1 (6 bases). Trimming pared 2 bases from V and 4 bases from J, leaving 9 bases between. The CDR3 extends over 13 amino acids. Germline values: CDR1 SGDLS, CDR2 YYNGEE.

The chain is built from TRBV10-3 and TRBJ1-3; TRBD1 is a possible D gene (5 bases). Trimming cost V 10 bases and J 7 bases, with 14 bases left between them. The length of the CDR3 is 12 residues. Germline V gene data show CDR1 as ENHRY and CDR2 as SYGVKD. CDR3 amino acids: CASRREMNTIYF. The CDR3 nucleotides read TGTGCCAGCCGCAGGGAGATGAACACCATATATTTT.

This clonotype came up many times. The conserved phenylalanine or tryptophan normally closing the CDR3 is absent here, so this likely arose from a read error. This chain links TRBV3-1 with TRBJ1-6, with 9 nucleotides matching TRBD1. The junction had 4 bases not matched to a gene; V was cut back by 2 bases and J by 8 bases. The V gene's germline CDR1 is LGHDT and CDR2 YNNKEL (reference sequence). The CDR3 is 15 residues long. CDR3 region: CASSQLRQGDSPLHL. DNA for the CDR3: TGTGCCAGCAGCCAATTGCGACAGGGGGATTCACCCCTCCACCTT.

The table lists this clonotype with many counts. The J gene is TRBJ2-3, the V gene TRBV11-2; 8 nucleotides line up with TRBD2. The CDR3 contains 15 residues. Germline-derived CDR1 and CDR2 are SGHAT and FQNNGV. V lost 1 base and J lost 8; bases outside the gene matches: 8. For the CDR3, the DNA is TGTGCCAGCAGCTTAGGTGGCCTAGCGGGTTCTACGCAGTATTTT. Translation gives CASSLGGLAGSTQYF.

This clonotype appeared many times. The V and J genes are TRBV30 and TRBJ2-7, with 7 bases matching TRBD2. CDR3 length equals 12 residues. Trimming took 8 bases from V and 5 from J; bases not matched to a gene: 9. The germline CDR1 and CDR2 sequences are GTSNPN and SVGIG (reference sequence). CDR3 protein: CAGGGRRNEQYF. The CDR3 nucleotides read TGTGCCGGGGGGGGGAGGCGGAACGAGCAGTACTTC.

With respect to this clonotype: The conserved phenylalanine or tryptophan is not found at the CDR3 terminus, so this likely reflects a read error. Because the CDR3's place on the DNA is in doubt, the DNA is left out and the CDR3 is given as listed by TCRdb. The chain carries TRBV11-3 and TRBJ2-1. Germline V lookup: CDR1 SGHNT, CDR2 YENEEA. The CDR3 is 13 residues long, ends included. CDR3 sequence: CASSLVSGATEFL.